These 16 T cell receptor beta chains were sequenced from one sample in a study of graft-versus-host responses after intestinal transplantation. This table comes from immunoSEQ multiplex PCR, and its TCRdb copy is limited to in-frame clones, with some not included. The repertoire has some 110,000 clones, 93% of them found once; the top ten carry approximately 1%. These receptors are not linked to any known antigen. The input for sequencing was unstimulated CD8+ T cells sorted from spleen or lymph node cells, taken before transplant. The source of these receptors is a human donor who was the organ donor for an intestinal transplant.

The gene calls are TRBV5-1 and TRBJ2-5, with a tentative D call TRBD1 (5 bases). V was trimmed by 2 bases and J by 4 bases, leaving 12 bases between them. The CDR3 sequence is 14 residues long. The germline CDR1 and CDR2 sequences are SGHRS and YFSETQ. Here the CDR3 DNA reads TGCGCCAGCAGCTTAAAAGGGGCAGGAGAGACCCAGTACTTC. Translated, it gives CASSLKGAGETQYF.

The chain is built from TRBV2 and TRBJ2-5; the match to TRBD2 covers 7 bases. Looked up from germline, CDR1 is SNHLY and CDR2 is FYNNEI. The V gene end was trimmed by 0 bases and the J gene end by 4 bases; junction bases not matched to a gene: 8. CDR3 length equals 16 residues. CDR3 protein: CASSEAGTRLAETQYF. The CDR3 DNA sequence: TGTGCCAGCAGTGAAGCGGGGACCCGACTAGCAGAGACCCAGTACTTC.

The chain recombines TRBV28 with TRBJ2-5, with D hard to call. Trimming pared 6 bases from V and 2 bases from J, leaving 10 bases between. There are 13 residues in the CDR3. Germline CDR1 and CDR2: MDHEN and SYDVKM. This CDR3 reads CASSPELQETQYF. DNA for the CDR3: TGTGCCAGCAGCCCAGAGTTACAAGAGACCCAGTACTTC.

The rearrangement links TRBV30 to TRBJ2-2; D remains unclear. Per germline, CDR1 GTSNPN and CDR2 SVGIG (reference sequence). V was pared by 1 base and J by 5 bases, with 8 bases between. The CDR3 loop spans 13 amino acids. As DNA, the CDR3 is TGTGCCTGGAGTGACCCGAGGACCGGGGAGCTGTTTTTT. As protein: CAWSDPRTGELFF. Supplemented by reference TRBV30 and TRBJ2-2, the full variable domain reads SQTIHQWPATLVQPVGSPLSLECTVEGTSNPNLYWYRQAAGRGLQLLFYSVGIGQISSEVPQNLSASRPQDRQFILSSKKLLLSDSGFYLCAWSDPRTGELFFGEGSRLTVL.

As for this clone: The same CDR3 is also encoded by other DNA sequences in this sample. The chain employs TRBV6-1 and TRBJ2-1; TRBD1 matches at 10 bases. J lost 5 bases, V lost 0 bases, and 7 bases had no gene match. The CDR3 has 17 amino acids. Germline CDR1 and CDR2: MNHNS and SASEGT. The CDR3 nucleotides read TGTGCCAGCAGTGAAGCGGGACGCGGGACAGGGGACAATGAGCAGTTCTTC. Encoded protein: CASSEAGRGTGDNEQFF.

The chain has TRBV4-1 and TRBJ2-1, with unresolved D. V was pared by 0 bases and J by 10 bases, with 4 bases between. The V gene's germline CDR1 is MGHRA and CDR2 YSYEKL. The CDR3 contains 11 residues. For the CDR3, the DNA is TGCGCCAGCAGCCAAGATGAGGAGCAGTTCTTC. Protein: CASSQDEEQFF.

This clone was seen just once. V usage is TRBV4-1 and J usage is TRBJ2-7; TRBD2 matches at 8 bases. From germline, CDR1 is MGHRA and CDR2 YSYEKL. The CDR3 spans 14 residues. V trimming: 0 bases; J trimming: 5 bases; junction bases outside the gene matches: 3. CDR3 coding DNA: TGCGCCAGCAGCCAAGAAGCGGGAGCCGACGAGCAGTACTTC. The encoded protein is CASSQEAGADEQYF.

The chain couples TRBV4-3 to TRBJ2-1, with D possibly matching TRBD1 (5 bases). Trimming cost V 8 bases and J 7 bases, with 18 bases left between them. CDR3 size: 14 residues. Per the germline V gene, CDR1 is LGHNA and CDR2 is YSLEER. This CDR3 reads CASARHDSANEQFF. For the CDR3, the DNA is TGCGCCAGCGCCCGGCATGACAGCGCGAATGAGCAGTTCTTC.

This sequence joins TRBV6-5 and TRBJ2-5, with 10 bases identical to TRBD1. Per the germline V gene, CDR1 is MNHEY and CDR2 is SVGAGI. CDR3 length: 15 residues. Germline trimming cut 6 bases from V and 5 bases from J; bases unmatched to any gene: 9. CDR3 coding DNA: TGTGCCAGCAGGAGTGACAGGGGGCTTATCGAGACCCAGTACTTC. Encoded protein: CASRSDRGLIETQYF.

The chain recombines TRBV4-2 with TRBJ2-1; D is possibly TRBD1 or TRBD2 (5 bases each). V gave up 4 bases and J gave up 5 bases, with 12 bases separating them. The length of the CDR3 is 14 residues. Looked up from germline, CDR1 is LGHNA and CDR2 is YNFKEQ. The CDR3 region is CASSLRDLNNEQFF. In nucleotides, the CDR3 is TGTGCCAGCAGCCTCCGGGACCTGAACAATGAGCAGTTCTTC.

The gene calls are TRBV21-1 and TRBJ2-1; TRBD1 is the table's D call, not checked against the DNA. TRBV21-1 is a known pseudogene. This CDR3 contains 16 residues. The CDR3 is CASSKEWGRGDNEQFF. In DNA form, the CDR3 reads TGTGCCAGCAGCAAAGAGTGGGGCAGGGGGGATAATGAGCAGTTCTTC.

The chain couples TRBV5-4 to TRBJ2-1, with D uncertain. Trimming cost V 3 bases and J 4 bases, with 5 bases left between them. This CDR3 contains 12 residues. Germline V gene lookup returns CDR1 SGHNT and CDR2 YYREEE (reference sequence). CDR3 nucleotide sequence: TGTGCCAGCAGCTCCGGTTACAATGAGCAGTTCTTC. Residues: CASSSGYNEQFF.

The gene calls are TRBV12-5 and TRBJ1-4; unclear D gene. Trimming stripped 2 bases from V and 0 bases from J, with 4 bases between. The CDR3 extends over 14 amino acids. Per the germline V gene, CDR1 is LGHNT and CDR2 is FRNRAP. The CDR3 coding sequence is TGTGCTAGTGGTTTGTCAGCAACTAATGAAAAACTGTTTTTT. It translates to CASGLSATNEKLFF.

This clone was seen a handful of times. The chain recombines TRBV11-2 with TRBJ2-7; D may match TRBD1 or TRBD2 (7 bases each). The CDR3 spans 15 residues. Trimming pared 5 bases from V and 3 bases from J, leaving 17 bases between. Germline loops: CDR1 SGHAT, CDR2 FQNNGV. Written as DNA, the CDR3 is TGTGCCAGCAGCCCCGGGGAGGGGGCGGTCTACGAGCAGTACTTC. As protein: CASSPGEGAVYEQYF.

The CDR3 here is CASSVLGAEQFF. As DNA, the CDR3 is TGTGCCAGCAGCGTGCTAGGGGCAGAGCAGTTCTTC. The gene calls are TRBV9 and TRBJ2-1; maybe TRBD1 (5 bases). Germline V gene sequence: CDR1 SGDLS, CDR2 YYNGEE. The CDR3 sequence is 12 residues long. Trimming stripped 2 bases from V and 10 bases from J, with 10 bases between.

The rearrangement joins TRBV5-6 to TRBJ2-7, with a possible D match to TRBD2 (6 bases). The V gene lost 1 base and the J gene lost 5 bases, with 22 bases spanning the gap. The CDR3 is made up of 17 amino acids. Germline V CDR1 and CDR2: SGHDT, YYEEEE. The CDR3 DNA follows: TGTGCCAGCAGCTTGTCCCTGGCCGATGGGGGGATGCACGAGCAGTACTTC. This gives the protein CASSLSLADGGMHEQYF. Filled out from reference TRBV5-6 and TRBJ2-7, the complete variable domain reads DAGVTQSPTHLIKTRGQQVTLRCSPKSGHDTVSWYQQALGQGPQFIFQYYEEEERQRGNFPDRFSGHQFPNYSSELNVNALLLGDSALYLCASSLSLADGGMHEQYFGPGTRLTVT.